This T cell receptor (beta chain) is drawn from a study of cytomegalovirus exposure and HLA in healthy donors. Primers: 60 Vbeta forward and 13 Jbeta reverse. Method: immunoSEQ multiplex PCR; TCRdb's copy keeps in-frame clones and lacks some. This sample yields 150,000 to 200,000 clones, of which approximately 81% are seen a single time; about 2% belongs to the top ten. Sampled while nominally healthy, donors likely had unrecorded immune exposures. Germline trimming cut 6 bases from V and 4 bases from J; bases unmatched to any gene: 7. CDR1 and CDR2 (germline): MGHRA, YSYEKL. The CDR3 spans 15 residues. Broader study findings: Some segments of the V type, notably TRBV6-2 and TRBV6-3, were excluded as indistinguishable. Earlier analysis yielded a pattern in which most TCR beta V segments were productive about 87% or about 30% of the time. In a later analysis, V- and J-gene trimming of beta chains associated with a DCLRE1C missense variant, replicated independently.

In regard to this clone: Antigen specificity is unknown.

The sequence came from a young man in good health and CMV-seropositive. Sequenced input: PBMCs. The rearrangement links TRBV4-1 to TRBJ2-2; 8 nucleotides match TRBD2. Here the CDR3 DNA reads TGCGCCAGCAGGCCCGGGGGGGCCCTCACCGGGGAGCTGTTTTTT. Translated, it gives CASRPGGALTGELFF.